This T cell receptor beta chain originates from a study of blood T cells in healthy people across ages (dated by TCRdb to between 2015 and 2017). In terms of the full investigation: In model experiments, roughly one uniquely barcoded TCR beta cDNA molecule per two T cells was captured by template switching. Using deep sequencing normalized with unique cDNA molecular identifiers, the study measured how TCR beta repertoire diversity changes with age. Four age groups were formed from the donors: young (average approximately 15 years), middle-aged (around 40), aged (around 68) and long-lived (roughly 88). Donors of different ages were randomly distributed across sequencing lanes to avoid experimental bias. Two additional independent replicas of 1 million unique cDNA reads from the same blood draw were analyzed for two donors (one aged 18 to 30 and one aged 80 or older). General findings and caveats noted by the study authors: Compared with the aged group, more naive CD4+ T cells, fewer expanded clones and increased TCR diversity were shown by the long-lived group, suggesting age selection. The CMV infection status of donors was not known, potentially confounding age-related changes in expanded clonotypes. Observed TCR beta diversity per million T cells fell roughly linearly with age, and a significant reduction was already apparent by age around 36. Because profiling used bulk unsorted PBMCs, naive and antigen-experienced compartments could not be compared conclusively. There was a strong correlation between observed TCR beta diversity and the percentage of naive T cells measured by flow cytometry. Total diversity estimates from one million sequenced T cells were considered lower bounds and underestimates.

Trimming accounts for 5 bases at V and 4 bases at J, while the number of junction bases matched to no gene is 10. The CDR3 runs 16 amino acids, cysteine and phenylalanine included. The entry retains the CDR3 DNA only, 48 bases that are in frame from base 1. The germline V gene (reference sequence) provides CDR1 LNHDA and CDR2 SQIVND. This clonotype was seen more than once but under ten times. Its antigen remains undetermined. Per-base qualities were not stored, and no clone one base away is much larger. Donors were around 37 systemically healthy Caucasian individuals from Russia aged roughly 6 to 100 years. Each donor gave about 11 milliliters of peripheral blood, drawn into EDTA-treated Vacutainer tubes. Ficoll-Paque density-gradient centrifugation was used to isolate PBMCs, with at least 7 million per sample. Trizol reagent was used to extract total RNA from the PBMCs, yielding at least 5 micrograms per sample. Naive CD45RAhigh/CD27high T cell percentages were measured by flow cytometry on a PBMC aliquot from every donor.

Receptors were amplified or captured by 5' RACE. The sequencer was an Illumina HiSeq 2500. The second PCR ran for about 6 to 12 cycles and used a J-beta primer mix along with a sample-barcoded 5' primer. A unique molecular identifier was introduced onto each TCR beta cDNA molecule by a template-switch 5' adaptor carrying 12 random nucleotides. At least 3 million CDR3-containing paired-end reads were obtained from each sample. First-strand cDNA was synthesized from all RNA with the Mint cDNA synthesis kit, primed by a TRBC-specific oligonucleotide. Following uracil-DNA glycosylase treatment, all cDNA underwent a first 18-cycle PCR with the universal primers M1SS and BC2_uni_R. The study's own analysis went as follows. For normalization, 1 million high-quality reads, each with a distinct molecular identifier, were randomly selected from each sample. Reads sharing molecular identifiers were discarded rather than binned into consensus sequences. MiTCR, run with a Q25 quality threshold and the strictest error-elimination algorithm, handled CDR3 identification, clonotype clustering and error correction. A nonparametric unseen species model with Euler transformation was used to estimate a lower bound on total TCR beta diversity. TCRdb applied fastp at Q25 and MiXCR to the public reads, then kept only in-frame beta chains. CDR3 protein sequences are deduplicated, and each keeps its most common genes and DNA. The V and J calls were determined by TCRdb, not by the authors. This sample comprises fewer than 950,000 distinct CDR3 sequences, about 34% of them detected only once. Clones ranked in the top ten supply approximately 12% of the sample.

The chain is assembled from TRBV19 and TRBJ1-2; 10 middle bases align to TRBD1. The TCR comes from a man aged 18 to 30 in good health. The sequencing sample was made of blood. The DNA sequence is TGTGCCAGTAGTCCCTCAGGGACAGGGGATGCCTATGGCTACACCTTC. Its coded protein is CASSPSGTGDAYGYTF. Where the CDR3 stops, the reference TRBV19 and TRBJ1-2 genes take over; the full variable domain is DGGITQSPKYLFRKEGQNVTLSCEQNLNHDAMYWYRQDPGQGLRLIYYSQIVNDFQKGDIAEGYSVSREKKESFPLTVTSAQKNPTAFYLCASSPSGTGDAYGYTFGSGTRLTVV.